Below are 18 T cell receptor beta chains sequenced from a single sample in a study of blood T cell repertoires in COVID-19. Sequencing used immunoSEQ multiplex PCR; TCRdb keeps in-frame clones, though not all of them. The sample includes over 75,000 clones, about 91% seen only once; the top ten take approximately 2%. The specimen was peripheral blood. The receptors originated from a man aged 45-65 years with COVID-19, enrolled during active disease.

CDR3 protein: CASSLAGNRAEQYF. The CDR3 region has the DNA TGCGCCAGCAGCTTGGCAGGGAACCGGGCCGAGCAGTACTTC. This chain connects TRBV5-1 to TRBJ2-7; D possibly corresponds to TRBD1 (5 bases). In germline, CDR1 is SGHRS, CDR2 YFSETQ. This CDR3 is 14 amino acids long. Between the trimmed V and J ends, which lost 0 bases and 6 bases, there was a span of 13 bases.

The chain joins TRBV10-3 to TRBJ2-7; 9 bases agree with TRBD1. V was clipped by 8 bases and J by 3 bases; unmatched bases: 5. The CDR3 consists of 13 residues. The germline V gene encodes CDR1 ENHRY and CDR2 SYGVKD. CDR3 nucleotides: TGTGCCATCGGAGGGACAGGGAACTACGAGCAGTACTTC. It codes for CAIGGTGNYEQYF.

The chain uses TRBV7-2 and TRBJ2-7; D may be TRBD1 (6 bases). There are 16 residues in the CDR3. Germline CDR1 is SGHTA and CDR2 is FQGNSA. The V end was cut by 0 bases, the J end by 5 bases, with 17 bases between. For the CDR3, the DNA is TGTGCCAGCAGCTTAGCTCCAGGGGCAGGCGGCGACGAGCAGTACTTC. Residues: CASSLAPGAGGDEQYF.

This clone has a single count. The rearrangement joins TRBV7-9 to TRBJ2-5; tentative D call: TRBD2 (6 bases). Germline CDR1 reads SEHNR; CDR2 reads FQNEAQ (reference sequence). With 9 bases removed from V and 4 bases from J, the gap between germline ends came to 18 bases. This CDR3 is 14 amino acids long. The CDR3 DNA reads TGTGCCAGAGACCGGGAGCCTCAGGGAGAGACCCAGTACTTC. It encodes CARDREPQGETQYF.

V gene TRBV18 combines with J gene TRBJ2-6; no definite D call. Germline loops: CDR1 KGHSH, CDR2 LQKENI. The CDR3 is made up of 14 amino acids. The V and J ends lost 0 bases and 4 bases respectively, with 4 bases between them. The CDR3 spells CASSPPGGANVLTF. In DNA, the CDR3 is TGTGCCAGCTCACCACCGGGCGGGGCCAACGTCCTGACTTTC.

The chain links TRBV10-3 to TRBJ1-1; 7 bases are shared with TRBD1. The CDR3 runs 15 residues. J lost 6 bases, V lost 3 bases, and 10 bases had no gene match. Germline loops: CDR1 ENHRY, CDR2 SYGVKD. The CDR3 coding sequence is TGTGCCATCAGTGATAGTGGGAGCAGGGGGTCTGAAGCTTTCTTT. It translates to CAISDSGSRGSEAFF.

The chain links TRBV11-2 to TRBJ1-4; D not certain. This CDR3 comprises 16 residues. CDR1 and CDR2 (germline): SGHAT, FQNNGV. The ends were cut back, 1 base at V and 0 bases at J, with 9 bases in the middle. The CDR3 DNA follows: TGTGCCAGCAGCTTAGTGTTCCCTGCAACTAATGAAAAACTGTTTTTT. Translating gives CASSLVFPATNEKLFF.

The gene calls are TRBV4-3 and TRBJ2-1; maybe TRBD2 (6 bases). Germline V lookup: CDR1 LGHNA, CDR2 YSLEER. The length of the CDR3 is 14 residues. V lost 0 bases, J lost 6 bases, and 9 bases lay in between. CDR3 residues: CASSQDNGGNEQFF. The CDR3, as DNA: TGCGCCAGCAGCCAAGACAACGGGGGCAATGAGCAGTTCTTC.

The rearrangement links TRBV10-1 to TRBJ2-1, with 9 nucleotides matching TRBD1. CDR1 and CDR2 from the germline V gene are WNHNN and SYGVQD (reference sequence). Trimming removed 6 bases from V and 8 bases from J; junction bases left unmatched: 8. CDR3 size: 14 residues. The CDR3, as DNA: TGCGCCAGCAGCGTACGGGACAGGGTGGATGAGCAGTTCTTC. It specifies CASSVRDRVDEQFF.

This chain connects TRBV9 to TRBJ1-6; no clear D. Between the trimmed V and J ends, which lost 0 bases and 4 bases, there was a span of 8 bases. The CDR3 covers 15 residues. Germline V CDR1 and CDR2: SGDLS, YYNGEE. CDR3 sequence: CASSVEQNYNSPLHF. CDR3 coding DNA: TGTGCCAGCAGCGTAGAACAGAATTATAATTCACCCCTCCACTTT. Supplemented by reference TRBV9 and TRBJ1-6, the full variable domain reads DSGVTQTPKHLITATGQRVTLRCSPRSGDLSVYWYQQSLDQGLQFLIQYYNGEERAKGNILERFSAQQFPDLHSELNLSSLELGDSALYFCASSVEQNYNSPLHFGNGTRLTVT.

The CDR3 protein is CASSQGSGQGPQHF. CDR3 DNA sequence: TGTGCCAGCAGCCAAGGGTCGGGACAAGGCCCCCAGCATTTT. The chain recombines TRBV3-1 (or the pseudogene TRBV3-2) with TRBJ1-5; TRBD1 might be the D (6 bases). The V end lost 1 base, the J end lost 10 bases, and 14 bases lay between the germline ends. CDR1 is LGHDT and CDR2 is YNNKEL in the germline V gene (reference sequence). The CDR3 is made up of 14 amino acids.

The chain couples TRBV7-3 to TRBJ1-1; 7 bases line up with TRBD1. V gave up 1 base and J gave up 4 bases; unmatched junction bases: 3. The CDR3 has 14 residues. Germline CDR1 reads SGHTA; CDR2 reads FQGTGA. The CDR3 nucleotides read TGTGCCAGCAGCTTAAACCCAGGGGGCACTGAAGCTTTCTTT. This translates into CASSLNPGGTEAFF.

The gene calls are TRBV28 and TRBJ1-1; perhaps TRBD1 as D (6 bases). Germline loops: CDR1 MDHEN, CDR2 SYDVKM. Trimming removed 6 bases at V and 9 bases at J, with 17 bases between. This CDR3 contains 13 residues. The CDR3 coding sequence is TGTGCCAGCAGCCGCTATCTGGGGGCAAAAGCTTTCTTT. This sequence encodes CASSRYLGAKAFF.

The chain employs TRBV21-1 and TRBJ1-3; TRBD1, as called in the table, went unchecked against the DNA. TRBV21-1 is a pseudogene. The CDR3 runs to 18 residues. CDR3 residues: CASSKVWRQGGLGNTIYF. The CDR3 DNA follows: TGTGCCAGCAGCAAAGTCTGGAGACAGGGGGGCCTTGGAAACACCATATATTTT.

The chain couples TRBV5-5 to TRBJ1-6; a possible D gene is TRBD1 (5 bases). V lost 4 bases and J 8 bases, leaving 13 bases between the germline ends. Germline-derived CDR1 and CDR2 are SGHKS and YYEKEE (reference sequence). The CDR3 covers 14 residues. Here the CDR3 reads CASSLPTGDSPLHF. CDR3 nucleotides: TGTGCCAGCAGCCTACCGACGGGGGATTCACCCCTCCACTTT.

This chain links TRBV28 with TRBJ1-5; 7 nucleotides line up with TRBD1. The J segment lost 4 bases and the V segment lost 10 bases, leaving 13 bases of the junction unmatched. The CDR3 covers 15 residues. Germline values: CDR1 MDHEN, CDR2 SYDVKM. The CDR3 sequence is CATHPQGIGNQPQHF. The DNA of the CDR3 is TGTGCCACCCACCCACAGGGGATCGGGAATCAGCCCCAGCATTTT.

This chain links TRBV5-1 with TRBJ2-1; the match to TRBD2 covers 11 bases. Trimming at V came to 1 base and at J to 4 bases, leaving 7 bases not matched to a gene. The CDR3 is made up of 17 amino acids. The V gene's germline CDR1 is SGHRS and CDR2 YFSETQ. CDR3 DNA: TGCGCCAGCAGCTTGAAGCTAGCGGGGGGTACGTACAATGAGCAGTTCTTC. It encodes CASSLKLAGGTYNEQFF.

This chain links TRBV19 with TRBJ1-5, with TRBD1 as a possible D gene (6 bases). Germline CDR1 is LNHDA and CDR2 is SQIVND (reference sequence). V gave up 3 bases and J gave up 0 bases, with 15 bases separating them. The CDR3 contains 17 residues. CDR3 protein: CASSMWMQGRSNQPQHF. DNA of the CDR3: TGTGCCAGTAGTATGTGGATGCAGGGGCGTAGCAATCAGCCCCAGCATTTT.